What follows is one T cell receptor (beta chain) and its context. The sample originates from a study of blood T cell repertoires in COVID-19. As for the study in general: In each case, the material was cDNA or gDNA derived from T cells, B-cell-depleted T cells, or PBMCs.

Cohort assignment relied on participant-reported clinical history. CDR3 length: 14 amino acids. V trimming: 7 bases; J trimming: 7 bases; junction bases outside the gene matches: 7. In germline, CDR1 is MNHEY, CDR2 SMNVEV (reference sequence). The table came from immunoSEQ multiplex PCR; TCRdb's copy has only in-frame clones and leaves some out. This table has some 130,000 clones, roughly 80% appearing once. The sample was PBMCs or T cells enriched from blood (not recorded which). This sequence originates from a woman aged 45-59 years who had recovered from COVID-19. This sequence joins TRBV27 and TRBJ1-4; 9 bases fit TRBD1. The CDR3 protein is CASKQGQGGEKLFF. The CDR3 DNA reads TGTGCCAGCAAGCAGGGACAGGGTGGTGAAAAACTGTTTTTT.